This T cell receptor beta chain was sequenced during a study of regulatory dendritic cells for organ transplantation (dated 2017 in TCRdb). Concerning the study at large: TCRbeta repertoires were sequenced from sorted naive and memory CD4+ and CD8+ T cells before and after allostimulation with regulatory or mature dendritic cells.

Multiplexed two-step PCR with Vbeta-specific forward primers and Jbeta-specific reverse primers was used to amplify TCRbeta CDR3 regions. Through the immunoSEQ service, the TCRbeta libraries were run on an Illumina instrument for sequencing. In the paper's pipeline: IMGT annotation was used to assign V, D and J genes, and synthetic CDR3 analogues were used to correct counts for multiplex PCR bias. The immunoSEQ Analyzer calculated repertoire clonality as one minus the normalized Shannon entropy. Fisher's exact test with Benjamini-Hochberg false discovery rate control was used to define clonal expansion, with two-tailed P<0.01. TCRdb carries this immuneACCESS record with in-frame sequences only. Its versions omit some clonotypes, under half of them owing to an unresolved V gene in the studies checked, with the rest unexplained. The V and J calls and clone size come from that table; D and trimming were worked out from the DNA. The sample table lists almost 35,000 clones, approximately 91% of them with a count of one. The ten largest clones add up to under 0.065% of the sample.

The germline V gene (reference sequence) sets CDR1 to GTSNPN and CDR2 to SVGIG. The CDR3 holds 15 amino acids from the cysteine to the phenylalanine. Kept here is only the CDR3 DNA, which spans 45 bases and is read in frame from base 1. V is reduced by 0 bases and J by 4 bases, leaving a spacing of 12 bases between them. Naive T cells were sorted as CD45RA+ and memory T cells as CD45RO+ CD4+ or CD8+ cells by FACS. T cells for TCR sequencing came from a couple of healthy control subjects. Sorted T cell subsets that were not stimulated were used as baseline controls for the mixed lymphocyte reactions. Genomic DNA was extracted with the Qiagen DNeasy Blood & Tissue Kit. Notes on this clone: The antigen it recognizes is unknown. Base qualities were left out, and no much larger clone turns up one base away.

Study-wide conclusions, independent of this receptor: Repertoires were highly diverse in naive CD4+ and CD8+ T cells, less diverse in memory cells, and most oligoclonal in memory CD8+ cells. In both subjects, allostimulation led to expansion of memory CD8+ clones, although regulatory dendritic cells appeared to cause more limited expansion than mature dendritic cells did. The authors pointed out considerable heterogeneity between individuals in the alloreactive memory CD8+ T cell pool, and only a couple of subjects were sequenced. Of the resting subsets, the one holding the most alloreactive TCR clonotypes was memory CD8+ T cells.

This sequence was found in a human donor in good health. The rearrangement combines TRBV30 with TRBJ2-2, with the D gene too uncertain to name. The sample was naive CD4+ T cells from blood. The meaning of the sample's cell subset or site label: CD45RA+ naive T cells. The CDR3 here reads CAWSVPSHFTGELFF. The DNA sequence is TGTGCCTGGAGTGTACCCTCCCATTTCACCGGGGAGCTGTTTTTT.